One and the same sample provided the 15 T cell receptor beta chains below, sequenced in a study of blood T cell repertoires in COVID-19. TCRdb's table, derived via immunoSEQ multiplex PCR, lists solely in-frame clones and lacks some. The table records a few hundred thousand clones, 82% of them present only once. Sequencing was carried out using peripheral blood. Receptors originate from a woman aged 80 or over with COVID-19, enrolled during active disease.

The chain employs TRBV4-2 and TRBJ2-2; TRBD2 might be the D (6 bases). Germline CDR1 LGHNA, CDR2 YNFKEQ. This CDR3 spans 17 amino acids. V was trimmed by 4 bases and J by 5 bases, leaving 20 bases between them. The CDR3 loop is CASSPEYGSTVTGELFF. In nucleotides, the CDR3 is TGTGCCAGCAGCCCAGAGTACGGGAGTACGGTAACCGGGGAGCTGTTTTTT.

This clone was counted a single time. The CDR3 coding sequence is TGCGCCAGCTCCCGTGGAGGGACAGGAGACATCTATGGCTACACCTTC. Amino acid sequence: CASSRGGTGDIYGYTF. The chain employs TRBV5-1 and TRBJ1-2; 8 bases are shared with TRBD1. V was clipped by 7 bases and J by 4 bases; unmatched bases: 15. The V gene's germline CDR1 is SGHRS and CDR2 YFSETQ. The CDR3 is 16 amino acids. Variable domain in full (rest from reference TRBV5-1 and TRBJ1-2): KAGVTQTPRYLIKTRGQQVTLSCSPISGHRSVSWYQQTPGQGLQFLFEYFSETQRNKGNFPGRFSGRQFSNSRSEMNVSTLELGDSALYLCASSRGGTGDIYGYTFGSGTRLTVV.

The chain joins TRBV15 to TRBJ2-1; 10 bases line up with TRBD2. Trimming at V came to 1 base and at J to 9 bases, leaving 6 bases not matched to a gene. The length of the CDR3 is 15 residues. From germline, CDR1 is LNHNV and CDR2 YYDKDF (reference sequence). CDR3 protein: CATSRGQRGGIEQFF. Here the CDR3 DNA reads TGTGCCACCAGCAGAGGCCAGCGGGGGGGTATTGAGCAGTTCTTC.

In DNA, the CDR3 is TGTGCCAGCAGTCCTTCGGGCGGCAGGGGGCGTTTGTTGGCTTTCTTT. Its translation is CASSPSGGRGRLLAFF. The chain couples TRBV27 to TRBJ1-1; TRBD1 matches at 8 bases. From germline, CDR1 is MNHEY and CDR2 SMNVEV (reference sequence). CDR3 length equals 16 residues. The V and J ends lost 5 bases and 11 bases, in that order; junction bases with no gene match: 19.

The J gene is TRBJ1-5, the V gene TRBV30; 8 nucleotides line up with TRBD1. V lost 5 bases and J lost 5; bases outside the gene matches: 2. CDR3 length: 12 residues. Germline CDR1 reads GTSNPN; CDR2 reads SVGIG (reference sequence). The CDR3 sequence is CAWGTGDQPQHF. The DNA of the CDR3 is TGTGCCTGGGGGACAGGTGATCAGCCCCAGCATTTT.

The chain is built from TRBV14 and TRBJ2-2; a weak D match, TRBD2 (5 bases). Germline values: CDR1 SGHDN, CDR2 FVKESK. CDR3 length equals 16 residues. V lost 3 bases and J lost 9, with 20 bases in between. CDR3 in DNA: TGTGCCAGCAGCCACCGAACGGGGTTTTCGGAGAGGGAGCTGTTTTTT. Protein product: CASSHRTGFSERELFF.

The rearrangement joins TRBV5-1 to TRBJ2-1, with D possibly TRBD2 on 6 matching bases. The CDR3 has 14 amino acids. The V end lost 2 bases, the J end lost 6 bases, and 12 bases lay between the germline ends. The germline V gene has CDR1 SGHRS and CDR2 YFSETQ. DNA of the CDR3: TGCGCCAGCAGCTTCGGCGGGACTTCCAATGAGCAGTTCTTC. It is translated as CASSFGGTSNEQFF.

The V call is TRBV20-1, the J call TRBJ1-1; D is unresolved. Germline assignment: CDR1 DFQATT and CDR2 SNEGSKA (reference sequence). Trimming cost V 3 bases and J 1 base, with 9 bases left between them. CDR3 length equals 13 residues. The CDR3: CSASNTGNTEAFF. The DNA for the CDR3 is TGCAGTGCTAGTAATACGGGGAACACTGAAGCTTTCTTT.

The J gene is TRBJ1-1, the V gene TRBV5-1, with D possibly matching TRBD1 (6 bases). This CDR3 has 13 amino acids. V was pared by 6 bases and J by 5 bases, with 14 bases between. CDR1 is SGHRS, CDR2 YFSETQ, per germline. The CDR3 here is CASIRGCVTEAFF. The CDR3 DNA is TGCGCCAGCATCAGGGGATGCGTGACTGAAGCTTTCTTT.

The rearrangement uses TRBV28 and TRBJ2-7, with TRBD2 as a possible D gene (5 bases). The germline CDR1 and CDR2 sequences are MDHEN and SYDVKM. Trimming cost V 7 bases and J 2 bases, with 30 bases left between them. The CDR3 is made up of 19 amino acids. CDR3 in amino acids: CASTVHRVKRTHGTYEQYF. The DNA of the CDR3 is TGTGCCAGCACCGTCCACCGAGTTAAGCGGACTCACGGAACCTACGAGCAGTACTTC.

This clone was picked up one time. The genes are TRBV5-1 and TRBJ1-3, with 7 bases aligning to TRBD1. Germline V gives CDR1 SGHRS, CDR2 YFSETQ. Trimming at V came to 0 bases and at J to 0 bases, leaving 6 bases not matched to a gene. This CDR3 has 17 residues. For the CDR3, the DNA is TGCGCCAGCAGCTTGGGGCGACAGGGTCCCTCTGGAAACACCATATATTTT. Translated: CASSLGRQGPSGNTIYF.

The chain joins TRBV2 to TRBJ1-1; 7 nucleotides align to TRBD1. From germline, CDR1 is SNHLY and CDR2 FYNNEI. Germline trimming cut 6 bases from V and 7 bases from J; bases unmatched to any gene: 8. There are 13 residues in the CDR3. In nucleotides, the CDR3 is TGTGCCAGCAGCAAGGGACAGCAAATTGAAGCTTTCTTT. Protein sequence: CASSKGQQIEAFF.

The gene calls are TRBV6-5 and TRBJ1-5, with 9 bases identical to TRBD1. Germline lookup yields CDR1 MNHEY and CDR2 SVGAGI. The CDR3 length is 14 residues. The ends lost 7 bases at V and 5 bases at J; junction bases unmatched: 6. The CDR3 coding sequence is TGTGCCAGCAATTTCGACAGGGGGGATCAGCCCCAGCATTTT. Its protein is CASNFDRGDQPQHF.

V gene TRBV7-2 combines with J gene TRBJ1-5, with 8 bases that match TRBD1. Trimming removed 5 bases from V and 5 bases from J; junction bases left unmatched: 5. Germline V CDR1 and CDR2: SGHTA, FQGNSA. This CDR3 contains 14 residues. The DNA for the CDR3 is TGTGCCAGCAGCCCAACAGGGGGTTATCAGCCCCAGCATTTT. Encoded protein: CASSPTGGYQPQHF.

This clone came up a few times. V gene TRBV18 combines with J gene TRBJ1-5, with D tentatively TRBD1 (6 bases). The CDR3 has 13 residues. The V and J ends lost 5 bases and 7 bases respectively, with 12 bases between them. Germline V CDR1 and CDR2: KGHSH, LQKENI. CDR3 bases: TGTGCCAGCTCAGTACAGGGCGGCCAGCCCCAGCATTTT. This sequence encodes CASSVQGGQPQHF. Together with reference TRBV18 and TRBJ1-5, the CDR3 gives the full variable domain: NAGVMQNPRHLVRRRGQEARLRCSPMKGHSHVYWYRQLPEEGLKFMVYLQKENIIDESGMPKERFSAEFPKEGPSILRIQQVVRGDSAAYFCASSVQGGQPQHFGDGTRLSIL.